This TCR beta chain was recorded in a study of T cells in Graves' hyperthyroidism and ophthalmopathy. Germline trimming cut 5 bases from V and 4 bases from J; bases unmatched to any gene: 11. Germline V gives CDR1 LGHDT, CDR2 YNNKEL (reference sequence). This CDR3 comprises 15 residues. This clonotype was counted a few times. Researchers amplified the TCR beta CDR3 regions from RNA transcripts. A first-round RT-PCR of the TCR CDR3 used the HTBI primer set. Using its own MiXCR run on the multiplex PCR reads, TCRdb lists one record per CDR3 protein. Seen here are 600,000 or so distinct CDR3 sequences, roughly 15% observed once, and the top ten hold 3% to 4%.

The chain links TRBV3-1 to TRBJ2-7, with 7 positions matching TRBD2. This TCR came from a young woman with Graves' hyperthyroidism. The source material was blood. This chain's CDR3 is CASSFFGGSSYEQYF. The CDR3 nucleotides are TGTGCCAGCAGCTTTTTTGGCGGGAGCTCTTACGAGCAGTACTTC.